Reported below is one T cell receptor (beta chain). What it binds is not known. This sample is drawn from a study of tumor-infiltrating lymphocytes in primary liver carcinoma. Study observations and caveats: Tumor samples exhibited a significantly greater top-250-clone fraction than blood samples (p = 0.039).

The V and J ends lost 5 bases and 16 bases, in that order; junction bases with no gene match: 17. The CDR3 extends over 15 amino acids. CDR1 is LGHNA and CDR2 is YSLEER in the germline V gene. The source material, about 19-30 mg of unsorted bulk tissue, was used to co-extract RNA and DNA. A primer in the constant region served to generate TCR beta cDNA from approximately 500 ng of total RNA. Slightly modified ARM-PCR served as the procedure for the TCR beta libraries. These libraries came from three rounds of nested multiplex PCR. TRBV1-TRBV30 forward primers paired with a C-beta reverse primer drove the first two PCR rounds, around 9 cycles each. Using its own MiXCR run on the multiplex PCR reads, TCRdb lists one record per CDR3 protein. The data contain fewer than 85,000 distinct CDR3 sequences, about 75% of them singletons.

The sequence was obtained from a middle-aged man with primary liver carcinoma and hepatitis B virus infection. Sequencing was performed on tumor-adjacent normal liver tissue. The rearrangement links TRBV4-3 to TRBJ2-1; 10 bases agree with TRBD1. CDR3 bases: TGCGCCAGCAGCGTTCGGGACAGGGGTTTGGTTGGGCAATTCTTC. Translation: CASSVRDRGLVGQFF.